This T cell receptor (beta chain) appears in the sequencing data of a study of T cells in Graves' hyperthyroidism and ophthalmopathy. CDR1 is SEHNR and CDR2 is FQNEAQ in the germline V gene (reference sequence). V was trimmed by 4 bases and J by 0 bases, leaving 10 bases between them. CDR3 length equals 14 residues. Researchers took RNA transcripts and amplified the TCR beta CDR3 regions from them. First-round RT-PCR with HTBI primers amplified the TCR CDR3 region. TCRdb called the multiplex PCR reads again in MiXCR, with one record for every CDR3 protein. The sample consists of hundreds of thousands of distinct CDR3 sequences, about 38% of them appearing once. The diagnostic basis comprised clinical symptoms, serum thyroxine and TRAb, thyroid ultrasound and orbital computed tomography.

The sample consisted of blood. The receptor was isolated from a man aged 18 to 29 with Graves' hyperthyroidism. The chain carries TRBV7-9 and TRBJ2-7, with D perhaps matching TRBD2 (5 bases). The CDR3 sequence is CASSSDWFSYEQYF. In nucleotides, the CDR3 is TGTGCCAGCAGCTCGGACTGGTTCTCCTACGAGCAGTACTTC.